A single sample gave rise to the 19 T cell receptor beta chains below, sequenced in a study of identical twins. TCRdb analysed the 5' RACE reads with MiXCR anew, one entry per CDR3 protein. The data hold about 900,000 distinct CDR3 sequences, with 10% to 15% observed a single time. Another study also made use of these data, one on yellow fever vaccine responses in identical twins.

Input material: PBMCs. Receptors were obtained from a woman aged 18-29 years in good health.

The sample holds a few counts of this clonotype. The chain uses TRBV3-1 and TRBJ2-1; 8 bases align to TRBD2. Germline CDR1 is LGHDT and CDR2 is YNNKEL (reference sequence). The CDR3 has 15 residues. V trimming: 7 bases; J trimming: 0 bases; junction bases outside the gene matches: 5. The CDR3 DNA reads as TGTGCCAGCAAAATAGCGGGACCCTCCTACAATGAGCAGTTCTTC. Translating it yields CASKIAGPSYNEQFF.

This clonotype was seen more than once but under ten times. The chain recombines TRBV20-1 with TRBJ1-1, with D maybe TRBD1 (5 bases). This CDR3 is built from 15 residues. The germline gives CDR1 DFQATT, CDR2 SNEGSKA (reference sequence). Trimming cost V 7 bases and J 1 base, with 19 bases left between them. The CDR3 here is CSVTSSGGSNTEAFF. The CDR3 DNA sequence: TGCAGTGTGACATCCTCCGGGGGGTCGAACACTGAAGCTTTCTTT.

The chain has TRBV25-1 and TRBJ1-1, with 7 bases lining up with TRBD1. Germline V lookup: CDR1 MGHDK, CDR2 SYGVNS. The V segment lost 4 bases and the J segment 7 bases; nucleotides outside the gene matches: 3. CDR3 size: 12 residues. The CDR3 DNA is TGTGCCAGCAGTGCGACAGGGTTTGAAGCTTTCTTT. Protein: CASSATGFEAFF.

The V call is TRBV6-1, the J call TRBJ2-1; 11 bases align to TRBD2. The germline V gene has CDR1 MNHNS and CDR2 SASEGT. The CDR3 loop spans 16 amino acids. With 2 bases clipped from V and 9 bases from J, the junction kept 9 bases outside the gene matches. The CDR3 coding sequence is TGTGCCAGCAGTGAATTAGCGGGAGGGCCGTGGGGTGAGCAGTTCTTC. This translates into CASSELAGGPWGEQFF.

In this sample, this clonotype turned up a few times. The chain combines TRBV7-9 with TRBJ2-7, with D tentatively TRBD1 (6 bases). Germline V lookup: CDR1 SEHNR, CDR2 FQNEAQ (reference sequence). The CDR3 length is 14 residues. V shed 6 bases and J shed 1 base, with 13 bases lying between them. CDR3 protein: CASSPKTGSYEQYF. CDR3 DNA sequence: TGTGCCAGCAGTCCAAAGACAGGTTCCTACGAGCAGTACTTC.

This clonotype was detected many times. The rearrangement links TRBV12-3 or TRBV12-4 to TRBJ1-3, with unresolved D. There are 13 residues in the CDR3. Trimming removed 0 bases from V and 1 base from J, with 1 base in between. The CDR3 sequence is CASSLASGNTIYF. The DNA of the CDR3 is TGTGCCAGCAGTTTAGCGTCTGGAAACACCATATATTTT.

The chain uses TRBV2 and TRBJ2-5, with 8 bases aligning to TRBD2. CDR1 and CDR2 from the germline V gene are SNHLY and FYNNEI. This CDR3 contains 15 residues. With 7 bases clipped from V and 2 bases from J, the junction kept 9 bases outside the gene matches. CDR3 amino acids: CASTREGSGQETQYF. CDR3 coding DNA: TGTGCCAGCACCCGGGAGGGCTCAGGACAAGAGACCCAGTACTTC.

The V call is TRBV5-1, the J call TRBJ1-1; TRBD1 matches 9 bases. The germline CDR1 and CDR2 sequences are SGHRS and YFSETQ. The CDR3 length is 16 residues. The J segment lost 3 bases and the V segment lost 4 bases, leaving 10 bases of the junction unmatched. The CDR3 bases are TGCGCCAGCAGCCCCCGGGGGGACAGGGCTCACACTGAAGCTTTCTTT. It yields the protein CASSPRGDRAHTEAFF.

This clonotype was counted many times. The rearrangement uses TRBV7-8 and TRBJ2-5, with D unresolved. V was pared by 4 bases and J by 5 bases, with 11 bases between. Germline CDR1 and CDR2: SGHVS and FQNEAQ. The CDR3 spans 13 residues. The CDR3, as DNA: TGTGCCAGCAGCTATAGGAGTGGGGAGACCCAGTACTTC. It is translated as CASSYRSGETQYF.

Only a few counts were recorded for this clonotype. This chain connects TRBV6-5 to TRBJ2-5; D not resolved. The CDR3 totals 15 residues. V lost 2 bases and J lost 5, with 15 bases in between. Germline CDR1 is MNHEY and CDR2 is SVGAGI. The CDR3 region is CASSYDGTLGETQYF. The DNA for the CDR3 is TGTGCCAGCAGTTACGACGGCACGCTAGGGGAGACCCAGTACTTC.

This clonotype was observed a few times. The rearrangement joins TRBV6-2 or TRBV6-3 to TRBJ2-1; no clear D gene. V was pared by 2 bases and J by 8 bases, with 10 bases between. Germline V lookup: CDR1 MNHEY, CDR2 SVGEGT. The CDR3 runs 13 residues. The CDR3 here is CASSYGPLDEQFF. CDR3 coding DNA: TGTGCCAGCAGTTACGGCCCTTTGGATGAGCAGTTCTTC.

This clonotype was picked up a small number of times. The chain carries TRBV28 and TRBJ2-1; 9 bases are a match to TRBD2. The CDR3 has 19 amino acids. Germline trimming cut 5 bases from V and 1 base from J; bases unmatched to any gene: 15. Germline V gene lookup returns CDR1 MDHEN and CDR2 SYDVKM. The CDR3 DNA sequence: TGTGCCAGCAGTCCTCCCGGGACTCTAGCGGGGCGATCCTACAATGAGCAGTTCTTC. Translation gives CASSPPGTLAGRSYNEQFF.

This chain connects TRBV20-1 to TRBJ2-1; tentative D call: TRBD2 (6 bases). The CDR3 covers 15 residues. With 2 bases removed from V and 0 bases from J, the gap between germline ends came to 11 bases. Germline lookup yields CDR1 DFQATT and CDR2 SNEGSKA (reference sequence). The CDR3 sequence: CSARRLVYSYNEQFF. The CDR3 nucleotides are TGCAGTGCTAGACGACTAGTTTACTCCTACAATGAGCAGTTCTTC.

The chain couples TRBV27 to TRBJ2-1; the D is unclear. From germline, CDR1 is MNHEY and CDR2 SMNVEV (reference sequence). CDR3 length: 16 residues. V lost 6 bases, J lost 2 bases, and 17 bases lay in between. Written as DNA, the CDR3 is TGTGCCAGCAGCCGACTCCGACGGTTCGCCTACAATGAGCAGTTCTTC. Its protein is CASSRLRRFAYNEQFF.

CDR3 nucleotide sequence: TGTGCCAGCAGGTCCCTAGATTACTCCTACGAGCAGTACTTC. Its translation: CASRSLDYSYEQYF. This sequence joins TRBV12-3 or TRBV12-4 and TRBJ2-7, with D unresolved. The CDR3 runs 14 residues. Trimming removed 6 bases at V and 0 bases at J, with 12 bases between.

This clonotype has only a few counts. The gene calls are TRBV5-1 and TRBJ2-2; 7 nucleotides match TRBD2. The length of the CDR3 is 13 residues. V trimming: 7 bases; J trimming: 4 bases; junction bases outside the gene matches: 4. Germline values: CDR1 SGHRS, CDR2 YFSETQ. The CDR3: CASGREPTGELFF. Written as DNA, the CDR3 is TGCGCCAGCGGGAGGGAGCCCACCGGGGAGCTGTTTTTT. The variable domain in full, with the rest retrieved from reference TRBV5-1 and TRBJ2-2, is KAGVTQTPRYLIKTRGQQVTLSCSPISGHRSVSWYQQTPGQGLQFLFEYFSETQRNKGNFPGRFSGRQFSNSRSEMNVSTLELGDSALYLCASGREPTGELFFGEGSRLTVL.

Only a few counts were recorded for this clonotype. This chain connects TRBV18 to TRBJ2-3; 7 bases align to TRBD2. V dropped 3 bases and J dropped 6; count of bases not matched to a gene: 6. This CDR3 contains 14 residues. Germline CDR1 KGHSH, CDR2 LQKENI. In nucleotides, the CDR3 is TGTGCCAGCTCACCGGGAAGCGGGGTCGATACGCAGTATTTT. Encoded protein: CASSPGSGVDTQYF. The whole variable domain, filled in from reference TRBV18 and TRBJ2-3, reads NAGVMQNPRHLVRRRGQEARLRCSPMKGHSHVYWYRQLPEEGLKFMVYLQKENIIDESGMPKERFSAEFPKEGPSILRIQQVVRGDSAAYFCASSPGSGVDTQYFGPGTRLTVL.

This clonotype was observed a handful of times. The rearrangement uses TRBV20-1 and TRBJ2-6; no clear D. The V end lost 0 bases, the J end lost 0 bases, and 6 bases lay between the germline ends. CDR1 DFQATT and CDR2 SNEGSKA come from the germline V gene (reference sequence). The length of the CDR3 is 15 residues. The CDR3 DNA follows: TGCAGTGCTAGAGATAAAAGCTCTGGGGCCAACGTCCTGACTTTC. Its translation is CSARDKSSGANVLTF.

The chain joins TRBV15 to TRBJ1-4; the D is unclear. Trimming pared 3 bases from V and 0 bases from J, leaving 5 bases between. CDR3 length equals 14 residues. Per germline, CDR1 LNHNV and CDR2 YYDKDF (reference sequence). The CDR3 is CATSSEATNEKLFF. In DNA, the CDR3 is TGTGCCACCAGCAGCGAAGCAACTAATGAAAAACTGTTTTTT.